The 20 T cell receptor beta chains reported below all come from one sample, sequenced in a study of blood T cell repertoires in COVID-19. Sequencing used immunoSEQ multiplex PCR; TCRdb keeps in-frame clones, though not all of them. Of over 250,000 clones listed, about 87% are singletons. The source material was PBMCs or T cells enriched from blood (not recorded which). All receptors derive from a woman aged 25 to 39 who had recovered from COVID-19.

This rearrangement joins TRBV7-8 to TRBJ1-6; 9 bases map to TRBD1. The CDR3 runs 15 residues. Germline V gene lookup returns CDR1 SGHVS and CDR2 FQNEAQ. V lost 5 bases and J lost 8; bases outside the gene matches: 7. This CDR3 reads CASSPSWTGDSPLHF. CDR3 coding DNA: TGTGCCAGCAGCCCTTCCTGGACAGGGGATTCACCCCTCCACTTT.

The CDR3: CASSAGTGPDEKLFF. The CDR3, as DNA: TGTGCCAGCAGCGCAGGGACAGGGCCGGATGAAAAACTGTTTTTT. The V gene is TRBV7-9, the J gene TRBJ1-4, with TRBD1 matching 9 bases. CDR1 is SEHNR, CDR2 FQNEAQ, per germline (reference sequence). The CDR3 is 15 residues long. With 5 bases clipped from V and 6 bases from J, the junction kept 7 bases outside the gene matches. The complete variable domain, with remaining parts taken from reference TRBV7-9 and TRBJ1-4, reads DTGVSQNPRHKITKRGQNVTFRCDPISEHNRLYWYRQTLGQGPEFLTYFQNEAQLEKSRLLSDRFSAERPKGSFSTLEIQRTEQGDSAMYLCASSAGTGPDEKLFFGSGTQLSVL.

The rearrangement links TRBV30 to TRBJ2-5; tentative D call: TRBD2 (5 bases). The CDR3 extends over 13 amino acids. Germline CDR1 is GTSNPN and CDR2 is SVGIG (reference sequence). V gave up 7 bases and J gave up 5 bases, with 17 bases separating them. Here the CDR3 DNA reads TGTGCCTACCGGCGCCTTACGGGGGAGACCCAGTACTTC. It is translated as CAYRRLTGETQYF. Supplemented by reference TRBV30 and TRBJ2-5, the full variable domain reads SQTIHQWPATLVQPVGSPLSLECTVEGTSNPNLYWYRQAAGRGLQLLFYSVGIGQISSEVPQNLSASRPQDRQFILSSKKLLLSDSGFYLCAYRRLTGETQYFGPGTRLLVL.

The chain couples TRBV7-9 to TRBJ1-6, with D possibly being TRBD1 (6 bases). The germline CDR1 and CDR2 sequences are SEHNR and FQNEAQ (reference sequence). The CDR3 is made up of 15 amino acids. Deletions cut 6 bases from V and 3 bases from J, with 12 bases between. CDR3 nucleotides: TGTGCCAGCAGTTCGGACAGTCTCTATAATTCACCCCTCCACTTT. Residues: CASSSDSLYNSPLHF.

This clone was detected a few times. The chain has TRBV28 and TRBJ2-1; 9 nucleotides align to TRBD2. CDR1 is MDHEN and CDR2 is SYDVKM in the germline V gene. J was trimmed by 16 bases and V by 2 bases; bases with no gene match: 12. This CDR3 contains 14 residues. In DNA, the CDR3 is TGTGCCAGCAGTTTAGCTAGCGGGGTTTGGGGGCCCTTCTTC. It codes for CASSLASGVWGPFF.

This chain joins TRBV5-6 and TRBJ2-2; TRBD1 might be the D (6 bases). The CDR3 is made up of 16 amino acids. With 0 bases removed from V and 0 bases from J, the gap between germline ends came to 9 bases. CDR1 and CDR2 (germline): SGHDT, YYEEEE. The CDR3 DNA reads as TGTGCCAGCAGCTTGGTGGGGGCGCCGAACACCGGGGAGCTGTTTTTT. Translated, it gives CASSLVGAPNTGELFF. Looking up the rest from reference TRBV5-6 and TRBJ2-2 gives the full variable domain: DAGVTQSPTHLIKTRGQQVTLRCSPKSGHDTVSWYQQALGQGPQFIFQYYEEEERQRGNFPDRFSGHQFPNYSSELNVNALLLGDSALYLCASSLVGAPNTGELFFGEGSRLTVL.

The chain is built from TRBV19 and TRBJ1-5; D unclear. The V and J ends lost 5 bases and 7 bases respectively, with 12 bases between them. This CDR3 region has 13 residues. Per the germline V gene, CDR1 is LNHDA and CDR2 is SQIVND (reference sequence). In DNA form, the CDR3 reads TGTGCCAGTAGTTCCCAGGTTTCCCAGCCCCAGCATTTT. Protein sequence: CASSSQVSQPQHF.

The chain employs TRBV20-1 and TRBJ2-7, with 12 nucleotides matching TRBD1. The CDR3 contains 11 residues. From germline, CDR1 is DFQATT and CDR2 SNEGSKA (reference sequence). The ends lost 6 bases at V and 10 bases at J; junction bases unmatched: 4. This chain's CDR3 is CSAAGQGAQYF. CDR3 coding DNA: TGCAGTGCCGCGGGACAGGGGGCACAGTACTTC.

This clone has only one observation. V usage is TRBV2 and J usage is TRBJ2-7; D gene ambiguous. The V gene lost 2 bases and the J gene lost 4 bases, with 18 bases spanning the gap. Germline V gives CDR1 SNHLY, CDR2 FYNNEI. This CDR3 region has 16 residues. In nucleotides, the CDR3 is TGTGCCAGCAGTGAACAATCACGACTGTTGGCGTACGAGCAGTACTTC. Translating gives CASSEQSRLLAYEQYF. The full variable domain, rest sourced from reference TRBV2 and TRBJ2-7, is EPEVTQTPSHQVTQMGQEVILRCVPISNHLYFYWYRQILGQKVEFLVSFYNNEISEKSEIFDDQFSVERPDGSNFTLKIRSTKLEDSAMYFCASSEQSRLLAYEQYFGPGTRLTVT.

The chain has TRBV5-1 and TRBJ2-3; 7 nucleotides line up with TRBD1. CDR1 SGHRS and CDR2 YFSETQ come from the germline V gene. The CDR3 has 16 amino acids. Trimming took 4 bases from V and 2 from J; bases not matched to a gene: 10. The CDR3 protein is CASSGLDRALTDTQYF. CDR3 nucleotide sequence: TGCGCCAGCAGCGGATTAGACAGGGCTCTCACAGATACGCAGTATTTT.

In its sample, this clone was seen a few times. V gene TRBV28 combines with J gene TRBJ1-1; weak D call: TRBD1 (5 bases). CDR1 and CDR2 from the germline V gene are MDHEN and SYDVKM. This CDR3 is 12 amino acids long. V lost 7 bases and J 10 bases, leaving 16 bases between the germline ends. DNA for the CDR3: TGTGCCAGCATCACGCTCGGGGGACGAGCTTTCTTT. This encodes CASITLGGRAFF.

The chain has TRBV7-9 and TRBJ2-5; D is perhaps TRBD2 (7 bases). V shed 5 bases and J shed 5 bases, with 18 bases lying between them. The CDR3 spans 15 residues. Germline-derived CDR1 and CDR2 are SEHNR and FQNEAQ (reference sequence). The DNA of the CDR3 is TGTGCCAGCAGCCTTCCCTCGGGGGGCGGGGAGACCCAGTACTTC. Translating gives CASSLPSGGGETQYF.

Here the CDR3 reads CASSQYGGDMNTEAFF. The CDR3 nucleotides read TGTGCCAGCAGCCAATATGGGGGGGACATGAACACTGAAGCTTTCTTT. This chain uses TRBV4-2 with TRBJ1-1; possible D gene TRBD1, 6 bases. Germline values: CDR1 LGHNA, CDR2 YNFKEQ. The V end was cut by 2 bases, the J end by 0 bases, with 13 bases between. The CDR3 is made up of 16 amino acids.

This chain links TRBV19 with TRBJ2-3; D gene ambiguous. Trimming pared 3 bases from V and 0 bases from J, leaving 10 bases between. The CDR3 loop spans 15 amino acids. Germline lookup yields CDR1 LNHDA and CDR2 SQIVND (reference sequence). The chain's CDR3 is CASSMVLTSTDTQYF. The CDR3 DNA follows: TGTGCCAGTAGTATGGTTTTGACTAGCACAGATACGCAGTATTTT.

The chain uses TRBV10-3 and TRBJ2-7, with 9 positions matching TRBD1. Germline-derived CDR1 and CDR2 are ENHRY and SYGVKD. V was pared by 7 bases and J by 6 bases, with 13 bases of the junction left unmatched. This CDR3 has 15 residues. The CDR3 coding sequence is TGTGCCATCACCCAATCCAGGGACAGGGTGAGCGAGCAGTACTTC. It encodes CAITQSRDRVSEQYF.

This chain links TRBV5-4 with TRBJ1-3, with D unresolved. Trimming shortened V by 0 bases and J by 0 bases, and 13 bases separated the two germline ends. The CDR3 totals 17 residues. Germline V lookup: CDR1 SGHNT, CDR2 YYREEE (reference sequence). CDR3 residues: CASSLGGRSFSGNTIYF. DNA for the CDR3: TGTGCCAGCAGCTTGGGTGGCCGTTCTTTCTCTGGAAACACCATATATTTT.

This rearrangement joins TRBV28 to TRBJ1-2, with TRBD1 identical over 8 bases. Losses at the gene ends were 3 bases for V and 3 bases for J; bases not matched to a gene: 3. Germline-derived CDR1 and CDR2 are MDHEN and SYDVKM. The CDR3 sequence is 14 residues long. The DNA of the CDR3 is TGTGCCAGCAGTTTGACAGGGGACTACTATGGCTACACCTTC. It encodes CASSLTGDYYGYTF.

The V call is TRBV5-1, the J call TRBJ1-1; 7 nucleotides agree with TRBD1. Germline CDR1 reads SGHRS; CDR2 reads YFSETQ. The junction had 10 bases not matched to a gene; V was cut back by 4 bases and J by 4 bases. The CDR3 is 15 amino acids. The CDR3 bases are TGCGCCAGCAGCCCCGGGACAGCGGAACCCACTGAAGCTTTCTTT. Its protein is CASSPGTAEPTEAFF. Filled out from reference TRBV5-1 and TRBJ1-1, the complete variable domain reads KAGVTQTPRYLIKTRGQQVTLSCSPISGHRSVSWYQQTPGQGLQFLFEYFSETQRNKGNFPGRFSGRQFSNSRSEMNVSTLELGDSALYLCASSPGTAEPTEAFFGQGTRLTVV.

This clone was seen just once. The identical CDR3 is also encoded by other nucleotide sequences in the sample. J is TRBJ2-7 and V is TRBV28, with a tentative D call TRBD1 (5 bases). Looked up from germline, CDR1 is MDHEN and CDR2 is SYDVKM. CDR3 length: 12 amino acids. Trimming cost V 6 bases and J 3 bases, with 9 bases left between them. Written as DNA, the CDR3 is TGTGCCAGCAGGGAGCAGGGCTACGAGCAGTACTTC. It translates to CASREQGYEQYF.

The chain uses TRBV5-4 and TRBJ2-7; TRBD2 matches 7 bases. The V segment lost 3 bases and the J segment 5 bases; nucleotides outside the gene matches: 11. Germline values: CDR1 SGHNT, CDR2 YYREEE (reference sequence). The CDR3 spans 15 residues. Here the CDR3 DNA reads TGTGCCAGCAGCTCGAAGACTAGCTCTCAGCACGAGCAGTACTTC. Encoded protein: CASSSKTSSQHEQYF.